This TCR beta chain was sequenced for a study of blood T cell repertoires in COVID-19. Study details: The samples span acute and convalescent COVID-19 from the United States, Italy and Spain.

The V gene lost 4 bases and the J gene lost 4 bases, with 14 bases spanning the gap. Germline-derived CDR1 and CDR2 are SGHNT and YYREEE (reference sequence). The CDR3 has 14 amino acids. Data came from immunoSEQ multiplex PCR; TCRdb stores just in-frame clones and leaves some out. The sample holds about 170,000 clones, roughly four fifths seen once. The genes are TRBV5-4 and TRBJ1-2; D gene uncertain. The sequencing sample was made of peripheral blood. This receptor was obtained from a man between 65 and 85 years old with active or convalescent COVID-19. CDR3 coding DNA: TGTGCCAGCAGCCCTACCCCGGGTCCCTATGGCTACACCTTC. Its protein is CASSPTPGPYGYTF.